These T cell receptor beta chains were read from a single sample in a study of Ad26.COV2.S vaccination and SARS-CoV-2 variants. The data were produced by immunoSEQ multiplex PCR, yet TCRdb's version contains in-frame clones alone and is incomplete. Of roughly 500,000 clones listed, approximately 89% are singletons. Sequences were derived from peripheral blood, sampled in a trial of Ad26.COV2.S vaccine versus placebo. The receptors here all came from a person aged 18-65 years who received the Ad26.COV2.S COVID-19 vaccine or a placebo. CDR3s include the opening cysteine and the closing phenylalanine or tryptophan. A D gene is named only where the DNA matches it firmly. Size is stated for part of the rows, as once, few or many counts, or as a class when the clone is expanded.

v_gene: TRBV20-1; d_gene: .; j_gene: TRBJ2-2; abundance: .; CDR3nt: TGCAGTGCTAGTCGTAGCGTGAACACCGGGGAGCTGTTTTTT; CDR3aa: CSASRSVNTGELFF
v_gene: TRBV29-1; d_gene: TRBD2; j_gene: TRBJ2-7; abundance: .; CDR3nt: TGCAGCGGCGGGGGGCGGAACGAGCAGTACTTC; CDR3aa: CSGGGRNEQYF
v_gene: TRBV4-3; d_gene: .; j_gene: TRBJ1-6; abundance: .; CDR3nt: TGCGCCAGCAGCCGACGACTAGGAGGTTCCTATAATTCACCCCTCCACTTT; CDR3aa: CASSRRLGGSYNSPLHF
v_gene: TRBV12-3/TRBV12-4; d_gene: .; j_gene: TRBJ1-2; abundance: .; CDR3nt: TGTGCCAGCAGTTTAGTGGGTGGCTACACCTTC; CDR3aa: CASSLVGGYTF
v_gene: TRBV6-2/TRBV6-3; d_gene: .; j_gene: TRBJ2-2; abundance: .; CDR3nt: TGTGCCAGCAGTTACGAGGGGTTCGGGGAGCTGTTTTTT; CDR3aa: CASSYEGFGELFF
v_gene: TRBV29-1; d_gene: .; j_gene: TRBJ2-1; abundance: .; CDR3nt: TGCAGCGGAGGTGGCGGGTGGAGCGCCAATGAGCAGTTCTTC; CDR3aa: CSGGGGWSANEQFF
v_gene: TRBV3-1/TRBV3-2; d_gene: TRBD1; j_gene: TRBJ1-2; abundance: .; CDR3nt: TGTGCCAGCAGCCTGTTCGGGACAGGGGGCAACTATGGCTACACCTTC; CDR3aa: CASSLFGTGGNYGYTF
v_gene: TRBV15; d_gene: .; j_gene: TRBJ2-7; abundance: once; CDR3nt: TGTGCCACCAGCAGAGATTTATGGGGGTTAAGCTACGAGCAGTACTTC; CDR3aa: CATSRDLWGLSYEQYF
v_gene: TRBV6-6; d_gene: TRBD1; j_gene: TRBJ1-4; abundance: .; CDR3nt: TGTGCCAGCAGTCCCGGGACAGTACTACCAGCTAATGAAAAACTGTTTTTT; CDR3aa: CASSPGTVLPANEKLFF
v_gene: TRBV7-3; d_gene: .; j_gene: TRBJ2-1; abundance: once; CDR3nt: TGTGCCAGCAGCTTTAGCTCTAGCCGGAATGAGCAGTTCTTC; CDR3aa: CASSFSSSRNEQFF
v_gene: TRBV28; d_gene: TRBD2; j_gene: TRBJ2-7; abundance: .; CDR3nt: TGTGCCAGCAACGGACTAGGGGAAACCTACGAGCAGTACTTC; CDR3aa: CASNGLGETYEQYF
v_gene: TRBV6-5; d_gene: .; j_gene: TRBJ1-3; abundance: once; CDR3nt: TGTGCCAGCAGTTACGGGGGAAACTCTGGAAACACCATATATTTT; CDR3aa: CASSYGGNSGNTIYF
v_gene: TRBV29-1; d_gene: TRBD2; j_gene: TRBJ2-1; abundance: .; CDR3nt: TGCAGCGGGGAGACTAGCGGGAGTTTGGGTGAGCAGTTCTTC; CDR3aa: CSGETSGSLGEQFF
v_gene: TRBV10-3; d_gene: TRBD2; j_gene: TRBJ2-5; abundance: .; CDR3nt: TGTGCCATATCACGCGGGAGGGCGGTAGAGACCCAGTACTTC; CDR3aa: CAISRGRAVETQYF
v_gene: TRBV6-2/TRBV6-3; d_gene: .; j_gene: TRBJ1-6; abundance: .; CDR3nt: TGTGCCAGCAGTTCCCCAGGAGTCTATAATTCACCCCTCCACTTT; CDR3aa: CASSSPGVYNSPLHF
v_gene: TRBV29-1; d_gene: .; j_gene: TRBJ1-5; abundance: .; CDR3nt: TGCAGCGTTGCTGAGGGGCGACCTGATCAGCCCCAGCATTTT; CDR3aa: CSVAEGRPDQPQHF
v_gene: TRBV6-5; d_gene: .; j_gene: TRBJ1-5; abundance: .; CDR3nt: TGTGCCAGCAGTTACGGGCCGCGGGGGAATCAGCCCCAGCATTTT; CDR3aa: CASSYGPRGNQPQHF
v_gene: TRBV7-2; d_gene: .; j_gene: TRBJ1-3; abundance: .; CDR3nt: TGTGCCAGCAGCTCCGCGGGGGAGGGAGGAAACACCATATATTTT; CDR3aa: CASSSAGEGGNTIYF
v_gene: TRBV27; d_gene: .; j_gene: TRBJ2-3; abundance: .; CDR3nt: TGTGCCAGCAGTTTTACCGTCGACAGCTACACAGATACGCAGTATTTT; CDR3aa: CASSFTVDSYTDTQYF
v_gene: TRBV4-1; d_gene: .; j_gene: TRBJ2-2; abundance: .; CDR3nt: TGCGCCAGCAGCCAAGGACCGATAGGCCCCGGGGAGCTGTTTTTT; CDR3aa: CASSQGPIGPGELFF
v_gene: TRBV7-6; d_gene: TRBD1; j_gene: TRBJ2-2; abundance: .; CDR3nt: TGTGCCACCGCCGGGACAGGGCCAACGTTCGCGAACACCGGGGAGCTGTTTTTT; CDR3aa: CATAGTGPTFANTGELFF
v_gene: TRBV7-2; d_gene: .; j_gene: TRBJ1-3; abundance: .; CDR3nt: TGTGCCAGCAGCTCGTACTCTCGAACGGGAAACACCATATATTTT; CDR3aa: CASSSYSRTGNTIYF
v_gene: TRBV5-1; d_gene: TRBD1; j_gene: TRBJ2-1; abundance: .; CDR3nt: TGCGCCAGCAGCTTGGGGGACAGGGGTTACAATGAGCAGTTCTTC; CDR3aa: CASSLGDRGYNEQFF
v_gene: TRBV28; d_gene: TRBD2; j_gene: TRBJ2-1; abundance: .; CDR3nt: TGTGGGCCCCAGACTAGCGGGGGGGCCGGTCCCTACAATGAGCAGTTCTTC; CDR3aa: CGPQTSGGAGPYNEQFF
v_gene: TRBV7-2; d_gene: .; j_gene: TRBJ2-1; abundance: .; CDR3nt: TGTGCCAGCAGCTCCGCGGGGAGCTCCTACAATGAGCAGTTCTTC; CDR3aa: CASSSAGSSYNEQFF
v_gene: TRBV6-5; d_gene: TRBD1; j_gene: TRBJ2-1; abundance: few; CDR3nt: TGTGCCAGCAGTTACTCTACAGGGGGCTCCTACAATGAGCAGTTCTTC; CDR3aa: CASSYSTGGSYNEQFF
v_gene: TRBV5-4; d_gene: .; j_gene: TRBJ2-5; abundance: few; CDR3nt: TGTGCCAGCAGTCTAGCCTTTCCAGGGACCCAGTACTTC; CDR3aa: CASSLAFPGTQYF
v_gene: TRBV10-2; d_gene: .; j_gene: TRBJ1-2; abundance: few; CDR3nt: TGCGCCAGCAGGATAGGACGGTGGGGCTACACCTTC; CDR3aa: CASRIGRWGYTF
v_gene: TRBV5-1; d_gene: .; j_gene: TRBJ1-1; abundance: .; CDR3nt: TGCGCCAGCAGCTCCGAAGCGGAAACTGAAGCTTTCTTT; CDR3aa: CASSSEAETEAFF
v_gene: TRBV7-9; d_gene: .; j_gene: TRBJ1-2; abundance: .; CDR3nt: TGTGCCAGCAGCTTTCGGTCTGGAGGCTACACCTTC; CDR3aa: CASSFRSGGYTF
v_gene: TRBV28; d_gene: .; j_gene: TRBJ2-7; abundance: .; CDR3nt: TGTGCCAGCAGTTTGGTAGGGTCCTACGAGCAGTACTTC; CDR3aa: CASSLVGSYEQYF
v_gene: TRBV27; d_gene: .; j_gene: TRBJ2-3; abundance: .; CDR3nt: TGTGCCAGCAGGGGGGTAGGAGGGGACACCTTCACAGATACGCAGTATTTT; CDR3aa: CASRGVGGDTFTDTQYF
v_gene: TRBV6-2/TRBV6-3; d_gene: .; j_gene: TRBJ1-1; abundance: .; CDR3nt: TGTGCCAGCAGTTACTGGGGGGGACACATGAACACTGAAGCTTTCTTT; CDR3aa: CASSYWGGHMNTEAFF